This T cell receptor (beta chain) emerged from a study of tumor-infiltrating lymphocytes in primary liver carcinoma. The study, taken as a whole, reports: Blood fell significantly below tumors in its top-250-clone fraction (p = 0.039).

Priming with a constant-region primer yielded TCR beta cDNA from 450 to 550 ng total RNA. Modified slightly, ARM-PCR produced TCR beta libraries over three nested multiplex PCR rounds. Investigators reported that the first two PCR rounds, at 10 to 11 cycles each, used TRBV1-TRBV30 forward primers with a C-beta reverse primer. TCRdb re-derived calls from the multiplex PCR reads in MiXCR, one entry per CDR3 protein. The sample lists tens of thousands of distinct CDR3 sequences; 60% to 85% were seen once. Germline trimming cut 1 base from V and 4 bases from J; bases unmatched to any gene: 2. This CDR3 has 14 residues. CDR1 is MGHRA, CDR2 YSYEKL, per germline. Total RNA and DNA came together from 20-30 mg of bulk tissue without cell sorting. Every patient had chronic HBV infection and was treatment-naive. By sample fraction, this clonotype is medium-sized. Its cognate antigen is unknown.

Sequencing was done on a sample of liver tumor tissue from sampling region 3. This sample's subset: tumor region T3, left-lateral pole. The gene calls are TRBV4-1 and TRBJ2-5, with TRBD2 matching over 8 bases. The sequence was collected from a middle-aged man with primary liver carcinoma and hepatitis B virus infection. The CDR3 nucleotides read TGCGCCAGCAGCCAAGCGGGAGGGCCAGAGACCCAGTACTTC. Protein: CASSQAGGPETQYF.